A single sample gave rise to the 6 T cell receptor beta chains below, sequenced in a study of blood T cell repertoires in COVID-19. Assay used: immunoSEQ multiplex PCR; TCRdb lists only in-frame clones, some missing. The table includes about 120,000 clones, about 89% detected once. Source material: peripheral blood. The receptors were gathered from a man between 60 and 75 years old with COVID-19, enrolled during active disease.

V gene TRBV2 combines with J gene TRBJ1-5, with D possibly being TRBD1 (5 bases). V gave up 4 bases and J gave up 0 bases, with 10 bases separating them. The CDR3 totals 15 residues. Germline lookup yields CDR1 SNHLY and CDR2 FYNNEI. CDR3 in DNA: TGTGCCAGCAGTGGAGGTCAGGGTAGCAATCAGCCCCAGCATTTT. Its translation is CASSGGQGSNQPQHF.

This rearrangement joins TRBV7-6 to TRBJ1-1; D unresolved. V lost 1 base and J 2 bases, leaving 14 bases between the germline ends. The CDR3 sequence is 16 residues long. CDR1 is SGHVS and CDR2 is FNYEAQ in the germline V gene. The CDR3 DNA reads as TGTGCCAGCAGCTTAGGGGTCGGGTCTCTTAACACTGAAGCTTTCTTT. Its protein product is CASSLGVGSLNTEAFF.

CDR3 in amino acids: CASSAGFTADTEAFF. CDR3 DNA: TGTGCCAGCAGCGCCGGGTTCACCGCGGACACTGAAGCTTTCTTT. The chain carries TRBV9 and TRBJ1-1; D remains ambiguous. The CDR3 sequence is 15 residues long. Germline V CDR1 and CDR2: SGDLS, YYNGEE. The V end was cut by 3 bases, the J end by 3 bases, with 15 bases between.

The CDR3, as DNA: TGTGCCAGCAGTACCGGAGATCGGCCCGCCGGGGAGCTGTTTTTT. Translating it yields CASSTGDRPAGELFF. The V gene is TRBV27, the J gene TRBJ2-2; D not certain. The CDR3 sequence is 15 residues long. Germline CDR1 and CDR2: MNHEY and SMNVEV (reference sequence). V dropped 5 bases and J dropped 6 bases, with 16 bases sitting between them.

This chain links TRBV5-4 with TRBJ1-2, with 7 bases identical to TRBD1. Trimming removed 5 bases from V and 6 bases from J; junction bases left unmatched: 10. The V gene's germline CDR1 is SGHNT and CDR2 YYREEE (reference sequence). CDR3 length equals 14 residues. Written as DNA, the CDR3 is TGTGCCAGCAGTCGCCCGACAGGGCAGCATGGCTACACCTTC. This codes for CASSRPTGQHGYTF.

The count of this clone is one. V usage is TRBV5-5 and J usage is TRBJ1-5, with 11 bases fitting TRBD1. Germline loops: CDR1 SGHKS, CDR2 YYEKEE (reference sequence). V was clipped by 0 bases and J by 0 bases; unmatched bases: 5. The CDR3 runs to 18 residues. CDR3 loop: CASSLGDRGFTSNQPQHF. In nucleotides, the CDR3 is TGTGCCAGCAGCTTGGGGGACAGGGGGTTCACTAGCAATCAGCCCCAGCATTTT. Full variable domain (rest looked up from reference TRBV5-5 and TRBJ1-5): DAGVTQSPTHLIKTRGQQVTLRCSPISGHKSVSWYQQVLGQGPQFIFQYYEKEERGRGNFPDRFSARQFPNYSSELNVNALLLGDSALYLCASSLGDRGFTSNQPQHFGDGTRLSIL.